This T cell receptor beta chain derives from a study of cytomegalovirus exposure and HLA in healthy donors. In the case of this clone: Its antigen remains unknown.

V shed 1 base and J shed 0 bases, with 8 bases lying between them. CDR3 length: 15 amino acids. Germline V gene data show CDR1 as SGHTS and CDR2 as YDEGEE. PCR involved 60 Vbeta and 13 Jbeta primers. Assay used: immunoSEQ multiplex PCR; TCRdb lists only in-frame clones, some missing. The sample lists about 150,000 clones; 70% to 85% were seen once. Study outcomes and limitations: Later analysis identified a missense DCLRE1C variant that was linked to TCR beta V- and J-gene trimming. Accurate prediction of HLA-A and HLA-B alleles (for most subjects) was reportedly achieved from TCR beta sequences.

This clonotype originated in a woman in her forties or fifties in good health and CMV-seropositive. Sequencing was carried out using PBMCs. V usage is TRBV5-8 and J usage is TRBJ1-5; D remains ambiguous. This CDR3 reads CASSLLQNSNQPQHF. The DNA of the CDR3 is TGTGCCAGCAGCTTGCTCCAGAATAGCAATCAGCCCCAGCATTTT.